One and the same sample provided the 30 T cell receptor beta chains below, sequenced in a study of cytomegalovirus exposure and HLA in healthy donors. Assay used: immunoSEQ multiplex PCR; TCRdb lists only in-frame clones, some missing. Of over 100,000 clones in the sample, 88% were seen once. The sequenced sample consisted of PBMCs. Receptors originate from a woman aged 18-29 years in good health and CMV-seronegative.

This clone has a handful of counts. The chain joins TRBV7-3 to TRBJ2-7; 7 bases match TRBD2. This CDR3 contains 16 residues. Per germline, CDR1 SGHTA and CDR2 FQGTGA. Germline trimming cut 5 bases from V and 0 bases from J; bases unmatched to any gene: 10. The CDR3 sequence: CASSIIHGGSSYEQYF. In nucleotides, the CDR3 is TGTGCCAGCAGCATAATTCATGGCGGGAGCTCCTACGAGCAGTACTTC.

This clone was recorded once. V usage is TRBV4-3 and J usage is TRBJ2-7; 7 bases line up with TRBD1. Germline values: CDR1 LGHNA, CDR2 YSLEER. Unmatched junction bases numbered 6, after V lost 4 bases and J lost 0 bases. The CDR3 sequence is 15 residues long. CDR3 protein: CASSRSGTASYEQYF. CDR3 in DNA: TGCGCCAGCAGCCGGTCGGGGACAGCCTCCTACGAGCAGTACTTC.

The CDR3 DNA reads as TGTGCCAGCAGCACCCGCTCCGGGACAGAGAGCTCCTATAATTCACCCCTCCACTTT. Its protein is CASSTRSGTESSYNSPLHF. The chain carries TRBV14 and TRBJ1-6; TRBD1 agrees at 7 bases. J gave up 0 bases and V 5 bases, and 13 bases lay outside the gene matches. The CDR3 is made up of 19 amino acids. Germline V gives CDR1 SGHDN, CDR2 FVKESK.

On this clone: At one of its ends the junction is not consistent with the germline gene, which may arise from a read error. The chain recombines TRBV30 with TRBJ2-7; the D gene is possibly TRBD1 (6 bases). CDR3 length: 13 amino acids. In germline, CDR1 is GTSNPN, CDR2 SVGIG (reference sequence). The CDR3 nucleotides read TGTGCCTGGAACAGGGCCGGGGTTGGAGAGCAGCACTTC. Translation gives CAWNRAGVGEQHF. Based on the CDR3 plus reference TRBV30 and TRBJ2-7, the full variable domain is SQTIHQWPATLVQPVGSPLSLECTVEGTSNPNLYWYRQAAGRGLQLLFYSVGIGQISSEVPQNLSASRPQDRQFILSSKKLLLSDSGFYLCAWNRAGVGEQHFGPGTRLTVT.

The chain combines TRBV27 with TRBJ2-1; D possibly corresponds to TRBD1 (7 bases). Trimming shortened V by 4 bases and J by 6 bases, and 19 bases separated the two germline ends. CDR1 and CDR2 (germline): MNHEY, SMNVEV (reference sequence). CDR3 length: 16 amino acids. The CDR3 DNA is TGTGCCAGCAGTTCCCTCAGGGGGGAGGCAACCAATGAGCAGTTCTTC. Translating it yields CASSSLRGEATNEQFF.

The CDR3 loop is CASSGDRGNQPQHF. The CDR3 bases are TGTGCCAGTAGTGGGGACAGGGGGAATCAGCCCCAGCATTTT. V and J are TRBV19 and TRBJ1-5; 11 nucleotides align to TRBD1. J gave up 4 bases and V 5 bases, and 1 base lay outside the gene matches. The CDR3 contains 14 residues. The germline gives CDR1 LNHDA, CDR2 SQIVND (reference sequence).

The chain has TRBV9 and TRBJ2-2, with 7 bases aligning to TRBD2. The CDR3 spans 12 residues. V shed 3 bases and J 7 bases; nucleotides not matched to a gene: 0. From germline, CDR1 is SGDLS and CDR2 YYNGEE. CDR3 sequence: CASSGGSGELFF. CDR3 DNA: TGTGCCAGCAGCGGCGGGAGCGGGGAGCTGTTTTTT.

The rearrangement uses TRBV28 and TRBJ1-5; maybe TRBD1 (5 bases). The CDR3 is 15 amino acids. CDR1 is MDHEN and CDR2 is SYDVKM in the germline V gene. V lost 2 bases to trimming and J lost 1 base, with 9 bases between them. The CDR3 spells CASSLAGGSNQPQHF. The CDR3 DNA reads TGTGCCAGCAGTTTAGCGGGGGGAAGCAATCAGCCCCAGCATTTT.

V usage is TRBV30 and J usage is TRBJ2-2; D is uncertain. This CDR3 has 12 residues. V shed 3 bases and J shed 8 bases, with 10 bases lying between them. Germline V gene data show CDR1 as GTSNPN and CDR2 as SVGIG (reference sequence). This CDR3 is CAWRGSSGELFF. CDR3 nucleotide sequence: TGTGCCTGGAGGGGCTCTTCGGGGGAGCTGTTTTTT.

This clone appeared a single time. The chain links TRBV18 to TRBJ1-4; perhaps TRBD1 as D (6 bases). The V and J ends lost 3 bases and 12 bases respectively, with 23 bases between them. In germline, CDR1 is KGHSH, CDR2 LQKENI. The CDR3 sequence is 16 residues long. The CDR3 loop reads CASSPSAGGPGMELFF. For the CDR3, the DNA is TGTGCCAGCTCACCGTCCGCGGGGGGCCCGGGTATGGAACTGTTTTTT.

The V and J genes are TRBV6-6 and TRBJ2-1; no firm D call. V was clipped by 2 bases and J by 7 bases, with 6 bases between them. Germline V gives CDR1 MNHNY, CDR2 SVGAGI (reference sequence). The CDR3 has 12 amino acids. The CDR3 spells CASSYGRNEQFF. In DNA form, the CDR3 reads TGTGCCAGCAGTTACGGTAGAAATGAGCAGTTCTTC.

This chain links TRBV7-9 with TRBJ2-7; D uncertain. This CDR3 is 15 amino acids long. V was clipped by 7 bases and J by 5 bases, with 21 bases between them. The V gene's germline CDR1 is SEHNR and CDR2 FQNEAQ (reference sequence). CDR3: CASNPLAVGKDEQYF. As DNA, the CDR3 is TGTGCCAGCAACCCCTTGGCGGTCGGTAAGGACGAGCAGTACTTC.

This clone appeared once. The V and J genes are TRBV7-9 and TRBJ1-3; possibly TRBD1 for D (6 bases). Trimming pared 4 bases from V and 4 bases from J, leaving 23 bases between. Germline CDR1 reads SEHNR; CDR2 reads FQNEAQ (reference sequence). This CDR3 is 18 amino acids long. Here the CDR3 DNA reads TGTGCCAGCAGCTCTATCGGTCAGGGGCTAAGGCGAGGAAACACCATATATTTT. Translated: CASSSIGQGLRRGNTIYF. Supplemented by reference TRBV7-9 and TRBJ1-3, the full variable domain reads DTGVSQNPRHKITKRGQNVTFRCDPISEHNRLYWYRQTLGQGPEFLTYFQNEAQLEKSRLLSDRFSAERPKGSFSTLEIQRTEQGDSAMYLCASSSIGQGLRRGNTIYFGEGSWLTVV.

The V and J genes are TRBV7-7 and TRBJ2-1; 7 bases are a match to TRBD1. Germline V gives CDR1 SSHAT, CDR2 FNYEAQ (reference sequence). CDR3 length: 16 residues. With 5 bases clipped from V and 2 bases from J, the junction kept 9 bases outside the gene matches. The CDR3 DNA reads TGTGCCAGCAGCGTCTCCCGGGACAGAACCTACAATGAGCAGTTCTTC. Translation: CASSVSRDRTYNEQFF.

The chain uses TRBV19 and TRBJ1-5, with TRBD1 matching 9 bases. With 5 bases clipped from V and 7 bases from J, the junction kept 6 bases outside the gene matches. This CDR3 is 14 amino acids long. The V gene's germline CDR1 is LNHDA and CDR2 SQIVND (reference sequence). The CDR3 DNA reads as TGTGCCAGTAGTTACAGGGGGCTTGGGCAGCCCCAGCATTTT. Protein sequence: CASSYRGLGQPQHF.

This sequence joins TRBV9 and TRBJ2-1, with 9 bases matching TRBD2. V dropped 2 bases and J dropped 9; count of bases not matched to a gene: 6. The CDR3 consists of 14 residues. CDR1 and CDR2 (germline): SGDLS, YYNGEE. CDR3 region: CASSVSGRITEQFF. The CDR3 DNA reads TGTGCCAGCAGCGTCAGCGGGAGGATTACTGAGCAGTTCTTC.

CDR3 in amino acids: CAWSGGRGPLTGELFF. The CDR3 DNA follows: TGTGCCTGGAGCGGCGGCAGGGGACCCCTGACCGGGGAGCTGTTTTTT. This sequence joins TRBV30 and TRBJ2-2; D might be TRBD1 (6 bases). Trimming left V 3 bases short and J 5 bases short, with 19 bases between. Germline lookup yields CDR1 GTSNPN and CDR2 SVGIG (reference sequence). The CDR3 has 16 amino acids.

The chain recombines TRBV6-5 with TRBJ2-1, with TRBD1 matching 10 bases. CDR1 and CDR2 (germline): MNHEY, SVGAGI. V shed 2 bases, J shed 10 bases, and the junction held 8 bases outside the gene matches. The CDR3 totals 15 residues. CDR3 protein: CASSYGTGVFEEQFF. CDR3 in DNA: TGTGCCAGCAGTTACGGGACAGGGGTATTCGAGGAGCAGTTCTTC.

CDR3 loop: CASSYGLAGFQETQYF. For the CDR3, the DNA is TGTGCCAGCAGTTACGGGCTAGCGGGGTTTCAAGAGACCCAGTACTTC. The rearrangement uses TRBV6-5 and TRBJ2-5; 9 bases are a match to TRBD2. The CDR3 has 16 amino acids. Germline V CDR1 and CDR2: MNHEY, SVGAGI. The V and J ends lost 2 bases and 2 bases, in that order; junction bases with no gene match: 6.

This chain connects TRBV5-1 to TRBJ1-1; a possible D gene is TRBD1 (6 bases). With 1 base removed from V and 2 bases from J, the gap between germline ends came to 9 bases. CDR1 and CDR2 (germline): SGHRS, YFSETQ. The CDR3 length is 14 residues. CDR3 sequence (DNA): TGCGCCAGCAGCTTGTGGGGGACAAACACTGAAGCTTTCTTT. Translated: CASSLWGTNTEAFF.

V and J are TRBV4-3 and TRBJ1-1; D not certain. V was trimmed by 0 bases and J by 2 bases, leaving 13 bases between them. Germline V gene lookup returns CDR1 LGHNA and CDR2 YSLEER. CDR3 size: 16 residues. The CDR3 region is CASSQDRVSINTEAFF. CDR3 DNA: TGCGCCAGCAGCCAAGATCGGGTGTCCATTAACACTGAAGCTTTCTTT.

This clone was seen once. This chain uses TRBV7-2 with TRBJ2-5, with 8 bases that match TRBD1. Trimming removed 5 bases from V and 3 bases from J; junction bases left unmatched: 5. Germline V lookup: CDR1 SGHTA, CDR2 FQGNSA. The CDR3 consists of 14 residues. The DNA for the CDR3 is TGTGCCAGCAGCCCCGGGACAGGAGAAGAGACCCAGTACTTC. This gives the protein CASSPGTGEETQYF. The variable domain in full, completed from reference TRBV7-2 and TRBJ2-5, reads GAGVSQSPSNKVTEKGKDVELRCDPISGHTALYWYRQSLGQGLEFLIYFQGNSAPDKSGLPSDRFSAERTGGSVSTLTIQRTQQEDSAVYLCASSPGTGEETQYFGPGTRLLVL.

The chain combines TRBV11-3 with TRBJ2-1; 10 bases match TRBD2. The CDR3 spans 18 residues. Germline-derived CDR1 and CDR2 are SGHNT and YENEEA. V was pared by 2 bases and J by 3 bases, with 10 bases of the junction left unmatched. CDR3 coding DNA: TGTGCCAGCAGCTTATTCAGTGGGCTAGCGGGGGTCTACAATGAGCAGTTCTTC. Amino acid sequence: CASSLFSGLAGVYNEQFF.

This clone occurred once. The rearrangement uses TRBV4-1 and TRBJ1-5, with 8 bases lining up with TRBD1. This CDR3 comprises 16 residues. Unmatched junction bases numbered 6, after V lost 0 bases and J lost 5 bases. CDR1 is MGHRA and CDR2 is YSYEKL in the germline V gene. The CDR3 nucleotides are TGCGCCAGCAGCCAAGATGGGACAGGCAACGATCAGCCCCAGCATTTT. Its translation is CASSQDGTGNDQPQHF.

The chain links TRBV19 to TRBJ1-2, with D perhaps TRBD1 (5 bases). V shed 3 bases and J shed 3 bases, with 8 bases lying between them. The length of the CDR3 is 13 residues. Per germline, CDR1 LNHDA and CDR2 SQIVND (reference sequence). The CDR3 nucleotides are TGTGCCAGTAGTATCGCGACAGACTATGGCTACACCTTC. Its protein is CASSIATDYGYTF.

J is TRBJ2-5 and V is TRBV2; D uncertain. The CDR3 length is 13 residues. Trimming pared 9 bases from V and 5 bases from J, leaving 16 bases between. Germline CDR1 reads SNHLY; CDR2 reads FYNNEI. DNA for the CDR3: TGTGCCAGTCGGGTCGCCGCGAGGGAGACCCAGTACTTC. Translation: CASRVAARETQYF.

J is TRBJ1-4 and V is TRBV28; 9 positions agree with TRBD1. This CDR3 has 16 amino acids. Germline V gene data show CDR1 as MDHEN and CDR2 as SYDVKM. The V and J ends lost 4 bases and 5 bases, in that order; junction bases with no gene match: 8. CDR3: CASSSYSGTGNEKLFF. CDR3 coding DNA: TGTGCCAGCAGTTCCTACTCCGGGACAGGGAATGAAAAACTGTTTTTT.

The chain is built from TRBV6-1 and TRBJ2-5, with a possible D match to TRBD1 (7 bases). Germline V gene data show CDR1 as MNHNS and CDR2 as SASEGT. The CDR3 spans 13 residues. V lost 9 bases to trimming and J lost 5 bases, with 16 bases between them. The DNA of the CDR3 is TGTGCCAGTCGCAGGGGGGCAGGGGAGACCCAGTACTTC. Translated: CASRRGAGETQYF.

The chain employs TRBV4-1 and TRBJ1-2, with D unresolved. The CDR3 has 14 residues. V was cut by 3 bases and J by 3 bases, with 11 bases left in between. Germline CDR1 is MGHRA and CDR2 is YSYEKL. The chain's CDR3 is CASSHRGMDYGYTF. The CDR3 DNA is TGCGCCAGCAGCCATCGGGGTATGGACTATGGCTACACCTTC.

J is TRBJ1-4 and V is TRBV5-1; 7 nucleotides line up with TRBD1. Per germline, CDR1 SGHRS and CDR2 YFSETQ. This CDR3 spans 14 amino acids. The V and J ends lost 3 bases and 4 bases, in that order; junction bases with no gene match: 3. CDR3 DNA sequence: TGCGCCAGCAGCTGGGGACAGTATAATGAAAAACTGTTTTTT. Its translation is CASSWGQYNEKLFF.